The sequence of this TCR beta chain was determined in a study of OX40 agonist ivuxolimab in advanced cancers. Clones were sequenced by immunoSEQ multiplex PCR, and TCRdb holds only the in-frame ones, with some missing. The data contain about 100,000 clones, around nine tenths of them singletons. This CDR3 contains 16 residues. CDR1 and CDR2 from the germline V gene are LNHNV and YYDKDF (reference sequence). V lost 3 bases, J lost 3 bases, and 5 bases stayed unmatched. This clone was detected only once. The sample was CD4+ or CD8+ T cells sorted from blood, taken in a trial of the OX40 agonist ivuxolimab. The clonotype was recovered from an adult with an advanced solid tumor such as melanoma, head and neck, liver or kidney cancer. This chain uses TRBV15 with TRBJ2-3, with 11 bases fitting TRBD2. The CDR3 coding sequence is TGTGCCACCAGCAGTAAGACTAGCGGGGCAACAGATACGCAGTATTTT. It specifies CATSSKTSGATDTQYF.